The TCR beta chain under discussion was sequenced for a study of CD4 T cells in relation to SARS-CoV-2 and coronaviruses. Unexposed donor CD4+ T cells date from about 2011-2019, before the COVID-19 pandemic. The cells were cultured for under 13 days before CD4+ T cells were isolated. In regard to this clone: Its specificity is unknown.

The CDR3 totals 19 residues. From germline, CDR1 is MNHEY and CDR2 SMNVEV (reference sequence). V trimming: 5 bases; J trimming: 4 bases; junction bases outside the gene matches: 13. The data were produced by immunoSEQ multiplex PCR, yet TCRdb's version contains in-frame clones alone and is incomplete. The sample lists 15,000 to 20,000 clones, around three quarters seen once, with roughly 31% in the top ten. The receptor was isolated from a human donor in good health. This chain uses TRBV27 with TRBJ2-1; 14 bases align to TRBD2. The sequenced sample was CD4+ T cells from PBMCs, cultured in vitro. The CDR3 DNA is TGTGCCAGCAGTCCCCTGACTAGCGGGAGGGGAGGTGGATACAATGAGCAGTTCTTC. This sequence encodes CASSPLTSGRGGGYNEQFF.